This T cell receptor (beta chain) was obtained from a study of vaccination and CD4 T cells after COVID-19. Study-wide context: The cells in question were stimulated using overlapping spike peptides derived from SARS-CoV-2, HCoV-NL63, HCoV-OC43 and HCoV-229E.

As regards this clonotype: Its antigen is not known.

Germline V lookup: CDR1 LNHDA, CDR2 SQIVND (reference sequence). V lost 4 bases, J lost 4 bases, and 9 bases lay in between. This CDR3 spans 13 amino acids. Sample treatment: roughly 10-day PBMC culture with coronavirus spike peptide pools or control peptides (ViraFEST assay). With the Oncomine TCR Beta short-read assay, DNA from cultured CD4+ T cells was sequenced. TCRdb recomputed calls from the PCR reads with MiXCR, one row per CDR3 protein. The data contain more than 25,000 distinct CDR3 sequences, 62% of them singletons. The sequencing here drew on CD4+ T cells from blood, cultured in vitro, taken after SARS-CoV-2 vaccination. V and J are TRBV19 and TRBJ2-3; D might be TRBD2 (5 bases). The TCR sequence derives from a human donor who received a COVID-19 vaccine. The CDR3 loop is CASSRGISDTQYF. As DNA, the CDR3 is TGTGCCAGTAGTAGAGGGATTTCAGATACGCAGTATTTT. The full variable domain, with the rest looked up from reference TRBV19 and TRBJ2-3, is DGGITQSPKYLFRKEGQNVTLSCEQNLNHDAMYWYRQDPGQGLRLIYYSQIVNDFQKGDIAEGYSVSREKKESFPLTVTSAQKNPTAFYLCASSRGISDTQYFGPGTRLTVL.